This is a list of T cell receptor beta chains from one sample in a study of vaccination effects on CD4 cells after COVID-19. Only in-frame clones appear in the TCRdb table, and some are missing; sequencing was by immunoSEQ multiplex PCR. The sample contains some 36,000 clones, roughly two thirds of which appear only once. What these receptors recognize is not known. Sequenced material: CD4+ T cells from PBMCs cultured without peptide, taken before COVID-19 vaccination. The receptors were gathered from a human donor who received a COVID-19 vaccine. Both conserved end residues are part of each CDR3. D genes are given only for firm matches. Clone size, where shown, is once, few, many, or a class for clones that have expanded.

TRBV2	NA	NA	TRBJ2-2	CASSQIPMQGTGELFF	TGTGCCAGCAGTCAAATACCCATGCAGGGGACCGGGGAGCTGTTTTTT
TRBV10-3	TRBD2	NA	TRBJ2-3	CAIRPQTSLGTDTQYF	TGTGCCATCAGGCCACAGACTAGCCTTGGCACAGATACGCAGTATTTT
TRBV5-1	TRBD2	NA	TRBJ2-1	CASSSAGNYNEQFF	TGCGCCAGCAGCTCAGCGGGAAACTACAATGAGCAGTTCTTC
TRBV10-3	NA	NA	TRBJ2-1	CAISVTGRGNEQFF	TGTGCCATCAGTGTCACAGGGAGGGGAAATGAGCAGTTCTTC
TRBV19	NA	few	TRBJ1-4	CASSISRADEKLFF	TGTGCCAGTAGTATATCGAGGGCTGACGAAAAACTGTTTTTT
TRBV6-2/TRBV6-3	NA	NA	TRBJ2-1	CASSYSFGSEQFF	TGTGCCAGCAGTTACTCGTTCGGCAGTGAGCAGTTCTTC
TRBV10-3	TRBD1	NA	TRBJ1-6	CAIGGTEDSPLHF	TGTGCCATCGGTGGGACAGAGGATTCACCCCTCCACTTT
TRBV19	NA	NA	TRBJ1-1	CASSIQLNTEAFF	TGTGCCAGTAGTATACAGTTGAACACTGAAGCTTTCTTT
TRBV3-1/TRBV3-2	TRBD2	once	TRBJ2-5	CASKAGLEGTQYF	TGTGCCAGCAAAGCGGGGTTAGAAGGGACCCAGTACTTC
TRBV6-5	NA	NA	TRBJ2-4	CASMEKNIQYF	TGTGCCAGCATGGAGAAAAACATTCAGTACTTC
TRBV5-4	TRBD1	NA	TRBJ2-3	CASRRTGGDLAQYF	TGTGCCAGCAGGCGGACAGGGGGCGATTTGGCGCAGTATTTT
TRBV18	NA	NA	TRBJ2-1	CASSPRDRNNEQFF	TGTGCCAGCTCACCACGTGACAGAAACAATGAGCAGTTCTTC
TRBV11-2	NA	few	TRBJ1-4	CASSFSPTNEKLFF	TGTGCCAGCAGCTTCTCACCAACTAATGAAAAACTGTTTTTT
TRBV5-4	NA	once	TRBJ2-7	CASRRGGSSYEQYF	TGTGCCAGCAGGAGGGGGGGTAGCTCCTACGAGCAGTACTTC
TRBV3-1/TRBV3-2	TRBD2	few	TRBJ2-2	CASTHSGHTGELFF	TGTGCCAGCACCCATAGCGGGCACACCGGGGAGCTGTTTTTT
TRBV10-3	TRBD2	medium-sized	TRBJ2-7	CATALAGAYEQYF	TGTGCCACCGCACTAGCGGGGGCCTACGAGCAGTACTTC
TRBV18	NA	NA	TRBJ2-3	CASSPNTDTQYF	TGTGCCAGCTCACCGAACACAGATACGCAGTATTTT
TRBV30	NA	few	TRBJ1-5	CAWQLSNSNQPQHF	TGTGCCTGGCAACTCTCGAATAGCAATCAGCCCCAGCATTTT
TRBV2	TRBD1	NA	TRBJ1-2	CASTPQGARYGYTF	TGTGCCAGCACGCCTCAGGGGGCCCGCTATGGCTACACCTTC
TRBV6-5	NA	NA	TRBJ1-2	CASTPPANYGYTF	TGTGCCAGCACCCCTCCGGCTAACTATGGCTACACCTTC
TRBV9	NA	NA	TRBJ2-2	CASSVSSRATGELFF	TGTGCCAGCAGCGTTTCGTCCAGGGCCACCGGGGAGCTGTTTTTT
TRBV7-8	TRBD1	NA	TRBJ1-1	CASSPRDRRGNTEAFF	TGTGCCAGCAGCCCTCGGGACAGGCGAGGGAACACTGAAGCTTTCTTT
TRBV6-4	TRBD2	NA	TRBJ2-3	CASSPTSGATDTQYF	TGTGCCAGCAGTCCGACTAGCGGGGCTACAGATACGCAGTATTTT
TRBV11-2	NA	few	TRBJ2-1	CASSLEKGEQFF	TGTGCCAGCAGCTTAGAAAAGGGGGAGCAGTTCTTC
TRBV7-9	TRBD2	few	TRBJ2-2	CASSLSGGPVPGGLFF	TGTGCCAGCAGCTTAAGCGGGGGCCCTGTACCCGGGGGGCTGTTTTTT
TRBV7-8	NA	few	TRBJ2-1	CASSSMQGRHNEQFF	TGTGCCAGCAGCTCAATGCAGGGGAGGCACAATGAGCAGTTCTTC
TRBV30	NA	NA	TRBJ1-4	CAWSLEISNEKLFF	TGTGCCTGGAGTCTGGAGATTAGTAATGAAAAACTGTTTTTT
TRBV19	NA	NA	TRBJ2-5	CASSKGWYQETQYF	TGTGCCAGTAGTAAAGGTTGGTACCAAGAGACCCAGTACTTC
TRBV6-4	NA	NA	TRBJ1-5	CASSEGDNQPQHF	TGTGCCAGCAGTGAAGGGGACAATCAGCCCCAGCATTTT
TRBV10-3	TRBD1	few	TRBJ2-7	CAIGIRGRGEQYF	TGTGCCATCGGAATCAGGGGGAGAGGCGAGCAGTACTTC
TRBV30	NA	NA	TRBJ1-4	CAWSRQVGVNEKLFF	TGTGCCTGGAGCCGACAAGTGGGGGTGAATGAAAAACTGTTTTTT
TRBV3-1/TRBV3-2	TRBD2	NA	TRBJ2-1	CASSPGLASYEQFF	TGTGCCAGCAGCCCGGGACTAGCGAGCTATGAGCAGTTCTTC
TRBV5-4	NA	NA	TRBJ1-1	CASSLVQGQAFF	TGTGCCAGCAGCTTGGTACAGGGCCAAGCTTTCTTT
TRBV10-2	TRBD2	few	TRBJ2-5	CASSDTSGGEETQYF	TGCGCCAGCAGTGATACTAGCGGGGGGGAGGAGACCCAGTACTTC
TRBV16	NA	NA	TRBJ1-3	CASSQSRGGNTIYF	TGTGCCAGCAGCCAATCTCGGGGAGGAAACACCATATATTTT
TRBV11-2	TRBD1	NA	TRBJ1-2	CASSSPRTGLDGYTF	TGTGCCAGCAGCTCCCCCCGGACAGGCTTAGATGGCTACACCTTC
TRBV4-2	TRBD1	NA	TRBJ1-6	CASSQFLPGQLNSPLHF	TGTGCCAGCAGCCAATTCCTTCCGGGACAGCTTAATTCACCCCTCCACTTT
TRBV7-9	TRBD2	few	TRBJ2-1	CASSLSARLALKNEQFF	TGTGCCAGCAGCTTATCGGCGCGACTAGCCCTCAAAAATGAGCAGTTCTTC
TRBV5-4	NA	few	TRBJ1-4	CASSSAEQREKLFF	TGTGCCAGCAGCAGCGCTGAACAGCGAGAAAAACTGTTTTTT
TRBV6-6	TRBD1	once	TRBJ1-1	CASSLQGTAEAFF	TGTGCCAGCAGTCTACAGGGGACCGCTGAAGCTTTCTTT
TRBV19	TRBD2	NA	TRBJ2-5	CASSIQRGGQETQYF	TGTGCCAGTAGTATACAGCGGGGGGGCCAAGAGACCCAGTACTTC
TRBV4-1	NA	NA	TRBJ1-1	CASRNRALNTEAFF	TGCGCCAGCAGAAACAGAGCATTGAACACTGAAGCTTTCTTT